The clone carrying this TCR beta chain appeared a single time. Its antigen is currently unknown. This sample is part of a study of CD4 T cells in relation to SARS-CoV-2 and coronaviruses. Study background: Shared crossreactive spike epitopes were mapped to their HLA restriction. Study-level findings and limits: Each donor contributed either pre-pandemic or post-infection samples, not both.

Naive and memory CD4+ T cells were separated from cryopreserved PBMCs. Repertoires were generated with immunoSEQ multiplex PCR, while TCRdb's copy carries only in-frame clones and drops some. The sample records 30,000 to 45,000 clones, around nine tenths being singletons. The germline V gene encodes CDR1 MNHNS and CDR2 SASEGT. The CDR3 runs 11 residues. With 1 base removed from V and 12 bases from J, the gap between germline ends came to 9 bases. The TCR originated in an adult with COVID-19. Source material: memory CD4+ T cells from PBMCs. The rearrangement uses TRBV6-1 and TRBJ1-2, with D maybe TRBD1 (6 bases). This chain's CDR3 is CASSEEGGNTF. The CDR3 DNA reads as TGTGCCAGCAGTGAAGAAGGGGGGAACACCTTC.